A single sample gave rise to the 16 T cell receptor beta chains below, sequenced in a study of cytomegalovirus exposure and HLA in healthy donors (dated by TCRdb to 2016 to 2017). The library was generated by the immunoSEQ multiplex PCR assay. The clones in this table, taken by TCRdb from immuneACCESS, are in-frame only. Not every clone is retained; where verified, under half of the shortfall comes from an unresolved V gene, and the cause of the rest is unknown. A total of approximately 57,000 clones appear in this sample, approximately 93% of them only once. The ten largest clonotypes hold 5.8% of the sample. The sequenced sample consisted of PBMCs. The receptors were gathered from a woman aged 18-30 years in good health and CMV-seronegative.

The chain has TRBV9 and TRBJ2-2; 7 bases fit TRBD2. J lost 7 bases, V lost 4 bases, and 7 bases had no gene match. Per the germline V gene, CDR1 is SGDLS and CDR2 is YYNGEE. The CDR3 runs 14 residues. The CDR3 DNA reads TGTGCCAGCAGCCCCCGGGGGGAGTACGGGGAGCTGTTTTTT. It codes for CASSPRGEYGELFF.

The chain employs TRBV29-1 and TRBJ2-2; 9 nucleotides match TRBD2. V was clipped by 7 bases and J by 7 bases; unmatched bases: 28. The CDR3 contains 20 residues. The germline V gene has CDR1 SQVTM and CDR2 ANQGSEA. The CDR3, as DNA: TGCAGCGCTCTCCTGAAAGACAGGGCGGGACTAGCCCGAGACGGCGGGGAGCTGTTTTTT. Protein: CSALLKDRAGLARDGGELFF.

J is TRBJ1-4 and V is TRBV21-1; the table's D call, TRBD1, was not checked against the DNA. TRBV21-1 is noted as a pseudogene. There are 15 residues in the CDR3. CDR3 bases: TGTGCCAGCAGCAATAAACGGGACAGAAAGGAAAAACTGTTTTTT. Its protein product is CASSNKRDRKEKLFF.

The rearrangement links TRBV29-1 to TRBJ2-1, with TRBD2 identical over 8 bases. CDR1 SQVTM and CDR2 ANQGSEA come from the germline V gene. The CDR3 loop spans 17 amino acids. Losses at the gene ends were 4 bases for V and 10 bases for J; bases not matched to a gene: 21. CDR3 sequence: CSVVLFGRLVAGWEQFF. CDR3 DNA: TGCAGCGTTGTACTTTTTGGGCGACTAGTAGCGGGATGGGAGCAGTTCTTC.

The chain uses TRBV5-4 and TRBJ1-1, with D perhaps matching TRBD1 (6 bases). The CDR3 runs 13 residues. V was cut by 6 bases and J by 3 bases, with 12 bases left in between. Germline CDR1 is SGHNT and CDR2 is YYREEE (reference sequence). CDR3 nucleotide sequence: TGTGCCAGCATGCCACAGGGTGACACTGAAGCTTTCTTT. Its translation: CASMPQGDTEAFF. Full variable domain (missing parts from reference TRBV5-4 and TRBJ1-1): ETGVTQSPTHLIKTRGQQVTLRCSSQSGHNTVSWYQQALGQGPQFIFQYYREEENGRGNFPPRFSGLQFPNYSSELNVNALELDDSALYLCASMPQGDTEAFFGQGTRLTVV.

In this sample, this clone turned up once. V gene TRBV2 combines with J gene TRBJ2-5; TRBD2 is a possible D gene (5 bases). Germline CDR1 reads SNHLY; CDR2 reads FYNNEI. The CDR3 covers 13 residues. Between the trimmed V and J ends, which lost 6 bases and 5 bases, there was a span of 13 bases. CDR3 region: CASSSLREETQYF. The DNA of the CDR3 is TGTGCCAGCAGCTCGCTGAGGGAGGAGACCCAGTACTTC. The full variable domain, with the rest looked up from reference TRBV2 and TRBJ2-5, is EPEVTQTPSHQVTQMGQEVILRCVPISNHLYFYWYRQILGQKVEFLVSFYNNEISEKSEIFDDQFSVERPDGSNFTLKIRSTKLEDSAMYFCASSSLREETQYFGPGTRLLVL.

J is TRBJ1-5 and V is TRBV2, with TRBD1 matching 7 bases. Germline CDR1 SNHLY, CDR2 FYNNEI. This CDR3 is built from 13 residues. The V and J ends lost 10 bases and 1 base, in that order; junction bases with no gene match: 4. The CDR3 bases are TGTGCCACCGGGACAGAGAGCAATCAGCCCCAGCATTTT. It yields the protein CATGTESNQPQHF.

The chain employs TRBV6-1 and TRBJ2-7, with TRBD2 matching over 8 bases. The CDR3 runs to 14 residues. The trim removed 10 bases at V and 2 bases at J, leaving 10 bases unmatched. The germline V gene encodes CDR1 MNHNS and CDR2 SASEGT. The CDR3 DNA reads as TGTGCCACTGATTCCGGGGGGGCGGCCTACGAGCAGTACTTC. This codes for CATDSGGAAYEQYF.

The gene calls are TRBV5-1 and TRBJ1-6; a weak D match, TRBD1 (6 bases). Germline CDR1 is SGHRS and CDR2 is YFSETQ. V lost 0 bases and J 7 bases, leaving 11 bases between the germline ends. The length of the CDR3 is 15 residues. The CDR3 reads CASSLDAGANSPLHF. In DNA form, the CDR3 reads TGCGCCAGCAGCTTGGATGCGGGGGCAAATTCACCCCTCCACTTT. The full variable domain, in which reference TRBV5-1 and TRBJ1-6 provide the parts outside the CDR3, is KAGVTQTPRYLIKTRGQQVTLSCSPISGHRSVSWYQQTPGQGLQFLFEYFSETQRNKGNFPGRFSGRQFSNSRSEMNVSTLELGDSALYLCASSLDAGANSPLHFGNGTRLTVT.

The chain is built from TRBV7-9 and TRBJ2-1, with TRBD2 matching over 11 bases. Germline trimming cut 5 bases from V and 6 bases from J; bases unmatched to any gene: 6. Germline loops: CDR1 SEHNR, CDR2 FQNEAQ (reference sequence). The CDR3 contains 15 residues. Here the CDR3 reads CASSPTSGGANEQFF. The CDR3 nucleotides read TGTGCCAGCAGCCCCACTAGCGGGGGAGCCAATGAGCAGTTCTTC. Full variable domain (outside the CDR3, taken from reference TRBV7-9 and TRBJ2-1): DTGVSQNPRHKITKRGQNVTFRCDPISEHNRLYWYRQTLGQGPEFLTYFQNEAQLEKSRLLSDRFSAERPKGSFSTLEIQRTEQGDSAMYLCASSPTSGGANEQFFGPGTRLTVL.

The gene calls are TRBV27 and TRBJ2-7, with a weak D call TRBD2 (6 bases). The V gene lost 8 bases and the J gene lost 6 bases, with 17 bases spanning the gap. The CDR3 is made up of 13 amino acids. Germline CDR1 is MNHEY and CDR2 is SMNVEV (reference sequence). The CDR3 reads CASGGRELGEQYV. The CDR3 DNA reads TGTGCCAGCGGTGGACGGGAGTTGGGCGAGCAGTACGTC.

The V and J genes are TRBV6-6 and TRBJ2-1; 7 positions match TRBD2. The CDR3 contains 15 residues. Germline loops: CDR1 MNHNY, CDR2 SVGAGI (reference sequence). V trimming: 5 bases; J trimming: 6 bases; junction bases outside the gene matches: 10. The CDR3 sequence is CASSEGGSGLNEQFF. In DNA, the CDR3 is TGTGCCAGCAGTGAGGGAGGTAGCGGGCTCAATGAGCAGTTCTTC.

The chain is built from TRBV25-1 and TRBJ1-5; D gene unclear. Germline assignment: CDR1 MGHDK and CDR2 SYGVNS. The CDR3 spans 13 residues. The V and J ends lost 4 bases and 6 bases respectively, with 10 bases between them. The CDR3 region has the DNA TGTGCCAGCAGTGTGGTAAGCGGTCAGCCCCAGCATTTT. It translates to CASSVVSGQPQHF. Drawing the rest from reference TRBV25-1 and TRBJ1-5, the complete variable domain is EADIYQTPRYLVIGTGKKITLECSQTMGHDKMYWYQQDPGMELHLIHYSYGVNSTEKGDLSSESTVSRIRTEHFPLTLESARPSHTSQYLCASSVVSGQPQHFGDGTRLSIL.

The V gene is TRBV7-2, the J gene TRBJ1-5, with 7 bases matching TRBD1. The germline gives CDR1 SGHTA, CDR2 FQGNSA. The trim removed 2 bases at V and 4 bases at J, leaving 5 bases unmatched. The CDR3 spans 15 residues. The CDR3 spells CASSLRQGGNQPQHF. CDR3 bases: TGTGCCAGCAGCTTACGACAGGGAGGAAATCAGCCCCAGCATTTT. The full variable domain, its missing parts supplied by reference TRBV7-2 and TRBJ1-5, is GAGVSQSPSNKVTEKGKDVELRCDPISGHTALYWYRQSLGQGLEFLIYFQGNSAPDKSGLPSDRFSAERTGGSVSTLTIQRTQQEDSAVYLCASSLRQGGNQPQHFGDGTRLSIL.

V gene TRBV19 combines with J gene TRBJ1-5, with D perhaps matching TRBD1 (5 bases). The length of the CDR3 is 14 residues. Germline V CDR1 and CDR2: LNHDA, SQIVND (reference sequence). The germline V and J ends were trimmed by 3 bases and 11 bases, with 17 bases remaining between them. CDR3 amino acids: CASSIGQGLESQHF. The CDR3 DNA reads TGTGCCAGTAGTATCGGGCAGGGTCTCGAGTCCCAGCATTTT.

This clone came up once. V gene TRBV18 combines with J gene TRBJ2-3; weak D call: TRBD2 (5 bases). The CDR3 has 14 residues. Deletions cut 7 bases from V and 0 bases from J, with 11 bases between. Per germline, CDR1 KGHSH and CDR2 LQKENI. CDR3 amino acids: CASCLAASTDTQYF. The CDR3 DNA sequence: TGTGCCAGCTGCCTAGCAGCTAGCACAGATACGCAGTATTTT.